The source of this TCR beta chain is a study of naive and memory T cell subsets. Germline CDR1 and CDR2: SGHVS and FQNEAQ. V was cut by 5 bases and J by 7 bases, with 27 bases left in between. The CDR3 is made up of 17 amino acids. Worth noting for this clonotype: Its antigen remains unidentified.

General study results and limits: The power law exponent of TCR abundance differed between naive and memory cells. Clonotypes here are unpaired alpha or beta chain sequences. Diversity fell and Gini index rose from naive through CM, EM, EMRA.

Both TRBC1 and TRBC2 were covered by a beta constant-region primer of two equimolar oligonucleotides. From the UMI-ligation and nested PCR reads, TCRdb called clonotypes with MiXCR, one entry per CDR3 protein. This table has under 100,000 distinct CDR3 sequences, 5.5% to 8.5% appearing once. Material: central memory CD4+ T cells from blood. This TCR was sampled from a human donor in good health. The V and J genes are TRBV7-8 and TRBJ2-7; possible D gene TRBD2, 6 bases. The CDR3, as DNA: TGTGCCAGCAGCGAGATGTGGGGGGTGGGGTCGGGGAGAGAGCAGTACTTC. Translated: CASSEMWGVGSGREQYF.